This T cell receptor (beta chain) was identified in a study of Tregs in tolerant kidney transplant recipients. Study-wide findings and caveats: Few patients were studied, so findings need validation in larger groups.

On this clone: No antigen is known for it.

Thawed PBMCs were FACS-sorted into unstimulated CD4+CD25+CD127- regulatory T cells, CD4+CD25- non-regulatory cells, CD4 and CD8 cells. V lost 4 bases to trimming and J lost 5 bases, with 11 bases between them. The CDR3 runs to 13 residues. Germline values: CDR1 SGHVS, CDR2 FNYEAQ. TCRdb's table, derived via immunoSEQ multiplex PCR, lists solely in-frame clones and lacks some. The data hold some 110,000 clones, with roughly 92% observed a single time. This TCR derives from a human donor in good health. The sequenced sample consisted of CD4+ T cells from blood. The chain recombines TRBV7-6 with TRBJ2-5; maybe TRBD1 (7 bases). The CDR3 reads CASSSAGGETQYF. The DNA of the CDR3 is TGTGCCAGCAGCTCCGCAGGGGGGGAGACCCAGTACTTC.